The 26 T cell receptor beta chains listed next were all sequenced from one sample in a study of a mutant IDH1 vaccine in newly diagnosed glioma. These receptors have no known antigen. As to time point: week 5, during vaccination. Vaccination used 300 ug of mutant IDH1 20-mer peptide per dose, with topical imiquimod. TCRdb's table, derived via immunoSEQ multiplex PCR, lists solely in-frame clones and lacks some. The sample includes tens of thousands of clones, approximately 79% of them seen just once. The material was PBMCs, obtained from a glioma patient whose treatment included an IDH1 peptide vaccine. These receptor sequences come from a middle-aged man with glioma. Some clones in this sample may be carry-over from other donors' samples.

The rearrangement joins TRBV19 to TRBJ1-1; the match to TRBD1 covers 8 bases. CDR3 length: 12 residues. Germline-derived CDR1 and CDR2 are LNHDA and SQIVND (reference sequence). J lost 11 bases, V lost 3 bases, and 5 bases had no gene match. The CDR3 is CASSIGTGAAFF. CDR3 nucleotide sequence: TGTGCCAGTAGTATCGGGACAGGTGCCGCTTTCTTT. The entire variable domain, with the rest obtained from reference TRBV19 and TRBJ1-1, is as follows: DGGITQSPKYLFRKEGQNVTLSCEQNLNHDAMYWYRQDPGQGLRLIYYSQIVNDFQKGDIAEGYSVSREKKESFPLTVTSAQKNPTAFYLCASSIGTGAAFFGQGTRLTVV.

V usage is TRBV12-5 and J usage is TRBJ1-5; TRBD1 is a possible D gene (6 bases). Germline V gene lookup returns CDR1 LGHNT and CDR2 FRNRAP. V gave up 1 base and J gave up 0 bases, with 22 bases separating them. CDR3 size: 20 residues. The CDR3 protein is CASGLDQQGWGYTSNQPQHF. DNA for the CDR3: TGTGCTAGTGGTTTGGATCAACAGGGATGGGGATATACTAGCAATCAGCCCCAGCATTTT.

This chain connects TRBV25-1 to TRBJ2-7; D may be TRBD1 (6 bases). CDR3 length: 13 amino acids. V was shortened by 4 bases and J by 0 bases, with 7 bases between the two germline ends. The germline CDR1 and CDR2 sequences are MGHDK and SYGVNS. The CDR3 region has the DNA TGTGCCAGCAGTGGGACAGCCTCCTACGAGCAGTACTTC. Protein product: CASSGTASYEQYF.

The J gene is TRBJ2-3, the V gene TRBV5-4; TRBD2 agrees at 9 bases. This CDR3 has 15 amino acids. CDR1 is SGHNT and CDR2 is YYREEE in the germline V gene (reference sequence). J was trimmed by 6 bases and V by 5 bases; bases with no gene match: 10. The CDR3 coding sequence is TGTGCCAGCAGTTTGATGGCTAGCGGGGTGGATACGCAGTATTTT. It codes for CASSLMASGVDTQYF.

This chain links TRBV7-2 with TRBJ1-2; 11 bases agree with TRBD1. With V trimmed by 5 bases and J by 8 bases, 7 bases remained unmatched. CDR1 SGHTA and CDR2 FQGNSA come from the germline V gene. The CDR3 contains 14 residues. CDR3 loop: CASSAGQGDPGYTF. In nucleotides, the CDR3 is TGTGCCAGCAGCGCGGGACAGGGGGATCCCGGCTACACCTTC.

The chain uses TRBV5-4 and TRBJ1-2; D might be TRBD1 (6 bases). CDR3 length equals 14 residues. Per germline, CDR1 SGHNT and CDR2 YYREEE (reference sequence). Trimming took off 4 bases at V and 6 bases at J, with 16 bases between the two ends. This chain's CDR3 is CASSPAGTTNGYTF. For the CDR3, the DNA is TGTGCCAGCAGCCCCGCCGGGACAACGAATGGCTACACCTTC.

The gene calls are TRBV7-2 and TRBJ2-7; D gene uncertain. V was pared by 2 bases and J by 1 base, with 12 bases between. Per the germline V gene, CDR1 is SGHTA and CDR2 is FQGNSA. This CDR3 is built from 15 residues. The CDR3, as DNA: TGTGCCAGCAGCTTAATGGGCCTTCTTTCCTACGAGCAGTACTTC. It translates to CASSLMGLLSYEQYF.

The rearrangement uses TRBV7-2 and TRBJ1-6; a possible D gene is TRBD1 (5 bases). This CDR3 region has 16 residues. The V and J ends lost 0 bases and 5 bases respectively, with 11 bases between them. Germline V gene data show CDR1 as SGHTA and CDR2 as FQGNSA. CDR3 loop: CASSLAGAFNNSPLHF. The CDR3, as DNA: TGTGCCAGCAGCTTAGCAGGGGCATTTAATAATTCACCCCTCCACTTT.

The chain is built from TRBV5-6 and TRBJ2-2, with TRBD1 identical over 9 bases. The CDR3 runs 16 residues. Germline V gene lookup returns CDR1 SGHDT and CDR2 YYEEEE. Trimming cost V 3 bases and J 6 bases; bases outside gene matches: 9. The CDR3 loop reads CASSWGQGLVAGELFF. Here the CDR3 DNA reads TGTGCCAGCAGCTGGGGACAGGGTCTGGTTGCCGGGGAGCTGTTTTTT.

The chain recombines TRBV6-1 with TRBJ2-1, with a weak D call TRBD2 (5 bases). The CDR3 contains 14 residues. The V end lost 5 bases, the J end lost 8 bases, and 16 bases lay between the germline ends. Germline V gene lookup returns CDR1 MNHNS and CDR2 SASEGT. CDR3 nucleotides: TGTGCCAGCAGTCGGGAATCCAGTAACGATGAGCAGTTCTTC. Translated: CASSRESSNDEQFF.

The V and J genes are TRBV29-1 and TRBJ2-5, with D tentatively TRBD1 or TRBD2 (5 bases each). The CDR3 runs to 12 residues. Trimming took off 7 bases at V and 2 bases at J, with 11 bases between the two ends. The germline V gene has CDR1 SQVTM and CDR2 ANQGSEA. The CDR3 here is CSAAGAQETQYF. CDR3 nucleotides: TGCAGCGCAGCCGGGGCGCAAGAGACCCAGTACTTC. The full variable domain, in which reference TRBV29-1 and TRBJ2-5 provide the parts outside the CDR3, is SAVISQKPSRDICQRGTSLTIQCQVDSQVTMMFWYRQQPGQSLTLIATANQGSEATYESGFVIDKFPISRPNLTFSTLTVSNMSPEDSSIYLCSAAGAQETQYFGPGTRLLVL.

The chain has TRBV5-1 and TRBJ2-5, with D possibly matching TRBD1 (6 bases). Germline assignment: CDR1 SGHRS and CDR2 YFSETQ. V lost 3 bases, J lost 2 bases, and 11 bases lay in between. The length of the CDR3 is 14 residues. CDR3 loop: CASSYLTGQETQYF. The CDR3 bases are TGCGCCAGCAGCTACTTGACAGGACAAGAGACCCAGTACTTC.

V gene TRBV2 combines with J gene TRBJ2-7; no definite D call. V was cut by 7 bases and J by 3 bases, with 16 bases left in between. The CDR3 is made up of 14 amino acids. In germline, CDR1 is SNHLY, CDR2 FYNNEI. The CDR3 DNA reads TGTGCCAGCAATCAGGAACAGAACTTCTACGAGCAGTACTTC. Translating gives CASNQEQNFYEQYF.

This clone occurred once. This chain uses TRBV27 with TRBJ1-1; TRBD1 matches 9 bases. Germline trimming cut 2 bases from V and 1 base from J; bases unmatched to any gene: 5. The CDR3 spans 16 residues. Germline V gene lookup returns CDR1 MNHEY and CDR2 SMNVEV (reference sequence). As DNA, the CDR3 is TGTGCCAGCAGTTTACCGGGACAGGGAGCGAACACTGAAGCTTTCTTT. This gives the protein CASSLPGQGANTEAFF.

This rearrangement joins TRBV6-6 to TRBJ1-3; no clear D. The CDR3 has 15 amino acids. Looked up from germline, CDR1 is MNHNY and CDR2 is SVGAGI (reference sequence). The V end lost 0 bases, the J end lost 2 bases, and 8 bases lay between the germline ends. This CDR3 reads CASSYSGDPGNTIYF. In DNA, the CDR3 is TGTGCCAGCAGTTACTCGGGAGATCCTGGAAACACCATATATTTT.

V gene TRBV15 combines with J gene TRBJ2-5; tentatively, D is TRBD2 (5 bases). CDR3 length: 11 amino acids. CDR1 is LNHNV, CDR2 YYDKDF, per germline (reference sequence). The germline V and J ends were trimmed by 3 bases and 7 bases, with 6 bases remaining between them. The CDR3 is CATSRGRTQYF. CDR3 sequence (DNA): TGTGCCACCAGCAGGGGGAGGACCCAGTACTTC.

The V call is TRBV29-1, the J call TRBJ1-1, with D tentatively TRBD1 (5 bases). V lost 2 bases and J 4 bases, leaving 20 bases between the germline ends. The CDR3 covers 16 residues. CDR1 and CDR2 from the germline V gene are SQVTM and ANQGSEA. As DNA, the CDR3 is TGCAGCGTTGAAAGAGGGTGGGAAGTGAGGGGCACTGAAGCTTTCTTT. It yields the protein CSVERGWEVRGTEAFF.

The rearrangement links TRBV7-8 to TRBJ1-5; no clear D gene. CDR3 length: 14 amino acids. The V and J ends lost 0 bases and 6 bases respectively, with 9 bases between them. Germline V gives CDR1 SGHVS, CDR2 FQNEAQ. CDR3 sequence (DNA): TGTGCCAGCAGCTTAGCCGGGCTCTTTCAGCCCCAGCATTTT. Amino acids: CASSLAGLFQPQHF.

This clone was counted only a few times. This chain connects TRBV15 to TRBJ1-1, with D unclear. The CDR3 runs 13 residues. Between the trimmed V and J ends, which lost 1 base and 1 base, there was a span of 4 bases. Looked up from germline, CDR1 is LNHNV and CDR2 is YYDKDF (reference sequence). CDR3 region: CATSRGQNTEAFF. The CDR3 bases are TGTGCCACCAGCAGAGGCCAGAACACTGAAGCTTTCTTT.

The chain uses TRBV4-1 and TRBJ2-5; perhaps D is TRBD1 or TRBD2 (6 bases each). The DNA end favors TRBJ2-7, so the J call may be wrong. The CDR3 totals 12 residues. CDR1 MGHRA and CDR2 YSYEKL come from the germline V gene. The chain's CDR3 is CASSLEGGEQYF. CDR3 nucleotides: TGCGCCAGCAGCCTGGAGGGGGGCGAGCAGTACTTC.

The chain links TRBV6-6 to TRBJ1-4, with TRBD1 matching 9 bases. With 3 bases clipped from V and 8 bases from J, the junction kept 7 bases outside the gene matches. The CDR3 consists of 15 residues. Germline CDR1 and CDR2: MNHNY and SVGAGI (reference sequence). CDR3 amino acids: CASSYVRTGDEKLFF. CDR3 nucleotides: TGTGCCAGCAGTTATGTCCGGACAGGGGACGAAAAACTGTTTTTT.

This CDR3 reads CAWTESAEAFF. In DNA form, the CDR3 reads TGTGCCTGGACAGAATCTGCTGAAGCTTTCTTT. The chain couples TRBV30 to TRBJ1-1, with no clear D. The CDR3 is 11 residues long. Germline CDR1 GTSNPN, CDR2 SVGIG (reference sequence). V lost 4 bases to trimming and J lost 6 bases, with 9 bases between them.

This clone was seen more than once but under ten times. The CDR3 here is CASSLGSWEGQAFF. The CDR3 DNA reads TGTGCCAGCAGCTTAGGTTCTTGGGAGGGGCAAGCTTTCTTT. The genes are TRBV7-8 and TRBJ1-1; maybe TRBD1 (5 bases). The CDR3 runs to 14 residues. Germline V gives CDR1 SGHVS, CDR2 FQNEAQ. Trimming left V 1 base short and J 9 bases short, with 15 bases between.

The J gene is TRBJ1-6, the V gene TRBV5-8; TRBD1 is a possible D gene (5 bases). Germline-derived CDR1 and CDR2 are SGHTS and YDEGEE. V lost 0 bases to trimming and J lost 6 bases, with 10 bases between them. The CDR3 is 15 amino acids. The CDR3 loop is CASSLVRDGNSPLHF. The CDR3 DNA is TGTGCCAGCAGCTTGGTTAGGGACGGTAATTCACCCCTCCACTTT.

The chain carries TRBV5-6 and TRBJ2-3, with no clear D. CDR1 SGHDT and CDR2 YYEEEE come from the germline V gene. The germline V and J ends were trimmed by 0 bases and 8 bases, with 10 bases remaining between them. This CDR3 has 13 residues. The CDR3 region has the DNA TGTGCCAGCAGCTTGGAACAGCAAGGTACGCAGTATTTT. It is translated as CASSLEQQGTQYF.

The V call is TRBV7-2, the J call TRBJ2-3; tentative D call: TRBD1 (5 bases). Deletions cut 7 bases from V and 2 bases from J, with 10 bases between. CDR1 and CDR2 (germline): SGHTA, FQGNSA. The CDR3 has 13 amino acids. The CDR3 here is CASTQGFTDTQYF. In DNA, the CDR3 is TGTGCCAGCACCCAGGGTTTCACAGATACGCAGTATTTT. The entire variable domain, with the rest obtained from reference TRBV7-2 and TRBJ2-3, is as follows: GAGVSQSPSNKVTEKGKDVELRCDPISGHTALYWYRQSLGQGLEFLIYFQGNSAPDKSGLPSDRFSAERTGGSVSTLTIQRTQQEDSAVYLCASTQGFTDTQYFGPGTRLTVL.